A single sample gave rise to the 25 T cell receptor beta chains below, sequenced in a study of blood T cell repertoires in COVID-19. Profiled with immunoSEQ multiplex PCR; TCRdb holds only in-frame clones, not every one. The sample records about 280,000 clones, 89% being singletons. What was sequenced was peripheral blood. Receptor source: a woman aged 40-49 years who had recovered from COVID-19.

This clone occurred once. V gene TRBV6-2 or TRBV6-3 combines with J gene TRBJ1-1; TRBD1 might be the D (6 bases). CDR1 is MNHEY and CDR2 is SVGEGT in the germline V gene. The CDR3 runs to 13 residues. Trimming stripped 0 bases from V and 7 bases from J, with 9 bases between. In nucleotides, the CDR3 is TGTGCCAGCAGTTACTCGGGACACCGTGAAGCTTTCTTT. The encoded protein is CASSYSGHREAFF.

The chain joins TRBV7-9 to TRBJ1-1, with a tentative D call TRBD1 (5 bases). The CDR3 consists of 12 residues. Per the germline V gene, CDR1 is SEHNR and CDR2 is FQNEAQ (reference sequence). V lost 5 bases and J lost 5, with 9 bases in between. The CDR3 coding sequence is TGTGCCAGCAGCCTGACAGTGACTGAAGCTTTCTTT. Translating it yields CASSLTVTEAFF.

V is TRBV7-9 and J is TRBJ1-1, with 9 nucleotides matching TRBD1. From germline, CDR1 is SEHNR and CDR2 FQNEAQ (reference sequence). V shed 6 bases and J 7 bases; nucleotides not matched to a gene: 9. CDR3 length equals 14 residues. CDR3 protein: CASRIGDRESEAFF. The CDR3 DNA reads TGTGCCAGCAGAATTGGGGACAGGGAGAGTGAAGCTTTCTTT.

The rearrangement uses TRBV6-5 and TRBJ1-6; D not certain. The ends were cut back, 8 bases at V and 8 bases at J, with 16 bases in the middle. Germline assignment: CDR1 MNHEY and CDR2 SVGAGI. This CDR3 region has 14 residues. The CDR3 DNA follows: TGTGCCAGCCACGTCAGTCCCTCAGATTCACCCCTCCACTTT. Encoded protein: CASHVSPSDSPLHF.

This chain connects TRBV24-1 to TRBJ2-1; 7 nucleotides match TRBD2. Germline V lookup: CDR1 KGHDR, CDR2 SFDVKD. The CDR3 contains 18 residues. The V gene end was trimmed by 9 bases and the J gene end by 0 bases; junction bases not matched to a gene: 16. The CDR3 loop reads CATGGGGGEQSSYNEQFF. The CDR3 region has the DNA TGTGCCACCGGGGGTGGCGGGGGTGAACAGAGCTCCTACAATGAGCAGTTCTTC.

The chain combines TRBV5-1 with TRBJ2-5, with 10 bases aligning to TRBD2. This CDR3 is 15 amino acids long. Germline V gene sequence: CDR1 SGHRS, CDR2 YFSETQ. Unmatched junction bases numbered 6, after V lost 4 bases and J lost 3 bases. CDR3 in amino acids: CASSASGRGEETQYF. DNA of the CDR3: TGCGCCAGCAGCGCTAGCGGGAGAGGGGAAGAGACCCAGTACTTC.

The chain carries TRBV9 and TRBJ2-1; 9 nucleotides line up with TRBD2. V was clipped by 0 bases and J by 0 bases; unmatched bases: 7. CDR3 length: 18 residues. Germline CDR1 SGDLS, CDR2 YYNGEE. CDR3 bases: TGTGCCAGCAGCGTAGGCCCTAGCGGGACCAGCTCCTACAATGAGCAGTTCTTC. It yields the protein CASSVGPSGTSSYNEQFF. The whole variable domain, filled in from reference TRBV9 and TRBJ2-1, reads DSGVTQTPKHLITATGQRVTLRCSPRSGDLSVYWYQQSLDQGLQFLIQYYNGEERAKGNILERFSAQQFPDLHSELNLSSLELGDSALYFCASSVGPSGTSSYNEQFFGPGTRLTVL.

This chain joins TRBV7-9 and TRBJ2-3; 14 bases are shared with TRBD2. The ends lost 5 bases at V and 5 bases at J; junction bases unmatched: 9. This CDR3 is 17 amino acids long. The V gene's germline CDR1 is SEHNR and CDR2 FQNEAQ (reference sequence). CDR3 residues: CASSKGTSGSSGDTQYF. DNA of the CDR3: TGTGCCAGCAGCAAAGGGACTAGCGGGAGTTCAGGAGATACGCAGTATTTT.

This chain connects TRBV6-5 to TRBJ2-1; D remains unclear. This CDR3 has 13 amino acids. In germline, CDR1 is MNHEY, CDR2 SVGAGI. Trimming removed 6 bases from V and 4 bases from J, with 10 bases in between. DNA of the CDR3: TGTGCCAGCAGCCCCAAGAGTTACAATGAGCAGTTCTTC. The encoded protein is CASSPKSYNEQFF.

V is TRBV12-3 or TRBV12-4 and J is TRBJ2-7; weak D call: TRBD1 (5 bases). V shed 5 bases and J shed 6 bases, with 8 bases lying between them. The CDR3 consists of 11 residues. CDR3: CASSQGSEQYF. The CDR3 DNA follows: TGTGCCAGCAGTCAGGGTTCCGAGCAGTACTTC.

This sequence joins TRBV24-1 and TRBJ2-1; no firm D call. This CDR3 comprises 13 residues. CDR1 is KGHDR, CDR2 SFDVKD, per germline. V shed 0 bases and J shed 15 bases, with 14 bases lying between them. CDR3 protein: CATSDLESVKRFF. Written as DNA, the CDR3 is TGTGCCACCAGTGATTTGGAGTCGGTAAAGCGGTTCTTC.

This clone has only a few counts. The J gene is TRBJ2-3, the V gene TRBV18; TRBD2 matches 7 bases. The trim removed 3 bases at V and 5 bases at J, leaving 17 bases unmatched. The V gene's germline CDR1 is KGHSH and CDR2 LQKENI. The CDR3 runs to 18 residues. The CDR3: CASSPVRTSEYGGDTQYF. CDR3 bases: TGTGCCAGCTCACCCGTTCGAACTAGCGAGTATGGGGGAGATACGCAGTATTTT.

The chain links TRBV5-1 to TRBJ2-3; 9 positions agree with TRBD2. Unmatched junction bases numbered 10, after V lost 4 bases and J lost 1 base. The CDR3 is 17 amino acids. Germline V gives CDR1 SGHRS, CDR2 YFSETQ. As DNA, the CDR3 is TGCGCCAGCAGCCCCAACCCGACTAGCGGCCGCACAGATACGCAGTATTTT. The encoded protein is CASSPNPTSGRTDTQYF. Complete variable domain (other parts from reference TRBV5-1 and TRBJ2-3): KAGVTQTPRYLIKTRGQQVTLSCSPISGHRSVSWYQQTPGQGLQFLFEYFSETQRNKGNFPGRFSGRQFSNSRSEMNVSTLELGDSALYLCASSPNPTSGRTDTQYFGPGTRLTVL.

This chain uses TRBV15 with TRBJ2-2; possibly TRBD2 for D (6 bases). Per the germline V gene, CDR1 is LNHNV and CDR2 is YYDKDF (reference sequence). The CDR3 has 16 residues. The V gene lost 2 bases and the J gene lost 0 bases, with 10 bases spanning the gap. CDR3 amino acids: CATSRYGTSNTGELFF. The CDR3 DNA sequence: TGTGCCACCAGCAGATACGGGACTTCGAACACCGGGGAGCTGTTTTTT.

The chain employs TRBV28 and TRBJ1-3, with a tentative D call TRBD1 (5 bases). The CDR3 covers 14 residues. From germline, CDR1 is MDHEN and CDR2 SYDVKM. V lost 5 bases, J lost 1 base, and 9 bases lay in between. The CDR3 region has the DNA TGTGCCAGCAGTCTAGGACATTCTGGAAACACCATATATTTT. This gives the protein CASSLGHSGNTIYF.

The chain recombines TRBV18 with TRBJ1-1; no reliable D call. The CDR3 is 15 residues long. Trimming shortened V by 0 bases and J by 2 bases, and 10 bases separated the two germline ends. Germline-derived CDR1 and CDR2 are KGHSH and LQKENI. The CDR3 DNA is TGTGCCAGCTCACCACCGCAACTCCCTAACACTGAAGCTTTCTTT. Residues: CASSPPQLPNTEAFF.

The chain recombines TRBV28 with TRBJ2-1; 7 nucleotides line up with TRBD2. V lost 6 bases and J lost 4; bases outside the gene matches: 12. Germline V gene sequence: CDR1 MDHEN, CDR2 SYDVKM. CDR3 length equals 16 residues. CDR3 sequence reads: CASSNQREWTYNEQFF. Here the CDR3 DNA reads TGTGCCAGCAGCAACCAGCGGGAATGGACTTACAATGAGCAGTTCTTC.

The V gene is TRBV12-3 or TRBV12-4, the J gene TRBJ2-7, with 7 bases aligning to TRBD1. V lost 8 bases, J lost 3 bases, and 7 bases stayed unmatched. The CDR3 sequence is 13 residues long. The CDR3 sequence: CASGAGGVYEQYF. DNA of the CDR3: TGTGCCAGCGGGGCAGGGGGAGTCTACGAGCAGTACTTC.

The chain joins TRBV11-3 to TRBJ2-3; 9 nucleotides line up with TRBD2. In germline, CDR1 is SGHNT, CDR2 YENEEA. The CDR3 extends over 17 amino acids. V lost 5 bases and J lost 4; bases outside the gene matches: 13. CDR3 coding DNA: TGTGCCAGCAGCACCACCATAGCGGGAGTTGGGCCAGATACGCAGTATTTT. Encoded protein: CASSTTIAGVGPDTQYF.

The V and J genes are TRBV7-2 and TRBJ2-2; perhaps TRBD2 as D (5 bases). Trimming removed 5 bases from V and 4 bases from J, with 14 bases in between. The CDR3 loop spans 15 amino acids. Germline lookup yields CDR1 SGHTA and CDR2 FQGNSA. CDR3 sequence reads: CASSTSRAGTGELFF. In nucleotides, the CDR3 is TGTGCCAGCAGCACCTCGAGGGCAGGCACCGGGGAGCTGTTTTTT. The variable domain in full, with the rest retrieved from reference TRBV7-2 and TRBJ2-2, is GAGVSQSPSNKVTEKGKDVELRCDPISGHTALYWYRQSLGQGLEFLIYFQGNSAPDKSGLPSDRFSAERTGGSVSTLTIQRTQQEDSAVYLCASSTSRAGTGELFFGEGSRLTVL.

The chain carries TRBV9 and TRBJ1-2; no clear D. This CDR3 comprises 11 residues. The V end was cut by 5 bases, the J end by 3 bases, with 5 bases between. Looked up from germline, CDR1 is SGDLS and CDR2 is YYNGEE. CDR3 bases: TGTGCCAGCAGTCGAGACTATGGCTACACCTTC. This codes for CASSRDYGYTF.

The rearrangement uses TRBV27 and TRBJ1-2, with D hard to call. Germline values: CDR1 MNHEY, CDR2 SMNVEV (reference sequence). This CDR3 contains 13 residues. V lost 2 bases, J lost 2 bases, and 6 bases lay in between. The CDR3 DNA follows: TGTGCCAGCAGTTTAGCACTCAACTATGGCTACACCTTC. Its translation is CASSLALNYGYTF.

The chain is built from TRBV24-1 and TRBJ1-4, with D perhaps TRBD1 (6 bases). The CDR3 covers 13 residues. The ends were cut back, 1 base at V and 7 bases at J, with 6 bases in the middle. From germline, CDR1 is KGHDR and CDR2 SFDVKD. CDR3 protein: CATSDLQGEKLFF. CDR3 nucleotide sequence: TGTGCCACCAGTGATTTACAGGGTGAAAAACTGTTTTTT.

The gene calls are TRBV24-1 and TRBJ2-3; D is undetermined. V was cut by 6 bases and J by 5 bases, with 11 bases left in between. The CDR3 runs to 13 residues. Germline CDR1 reads KGHDR; CDR2 reads SFDVKD. The chain's CDR3 is CATSYPSQDTQYF. In nucleotides, the CDR3 is TGTGCCACCAGTTATCCTTCACAAGATACGCAGTATTTT.

The J gene is TRBJ2-1, the V gene TRBV7-3; TRBD2 matches at 10 bases. The germline V gene has CDR1 SGHTA and CDR2 FQGTGA. The CDR3 totals 15 residues. After removal of 0 bases from V and 6 bases from J, the junction contained 2 bases not matched to a gene. The CDR3 here is CASSLTLAGVNEQFF. The CDR3 region has the DNA TGTGCCAGCAGCTTAACCCTAGCGGGGGTCAATGAGCAGTTCTTC.